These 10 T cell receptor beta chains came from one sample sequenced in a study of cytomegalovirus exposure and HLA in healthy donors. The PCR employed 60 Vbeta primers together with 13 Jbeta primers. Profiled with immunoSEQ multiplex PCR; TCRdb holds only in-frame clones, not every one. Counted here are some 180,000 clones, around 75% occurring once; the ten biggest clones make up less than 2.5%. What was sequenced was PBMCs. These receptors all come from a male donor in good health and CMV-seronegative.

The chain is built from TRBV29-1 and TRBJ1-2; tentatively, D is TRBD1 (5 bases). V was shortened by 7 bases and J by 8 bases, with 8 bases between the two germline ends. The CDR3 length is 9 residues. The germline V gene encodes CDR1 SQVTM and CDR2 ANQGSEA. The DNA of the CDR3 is TGCAGCGCTGGGGGGGGCTACACCTTC. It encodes CSAGGGYTF.

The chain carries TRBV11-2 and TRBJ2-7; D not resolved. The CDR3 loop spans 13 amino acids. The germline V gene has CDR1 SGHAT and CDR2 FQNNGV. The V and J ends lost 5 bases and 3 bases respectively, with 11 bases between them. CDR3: CASSRSENYEQYF. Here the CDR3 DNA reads TGTGCCAGCAGCCGCAGCGAGAACTACGAGCAGTACTTC. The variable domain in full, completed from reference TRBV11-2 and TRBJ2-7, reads EAGVAQSPRYKIIEKRQSVAFWCNPISGHATLYWYQQILGQGPKLLIQFQNNGVVDDSQLPKDRFSAERLKGVDSTLKIQPAKLEDSAVYLCASSRSENYEQYFGPGTRLTVT.

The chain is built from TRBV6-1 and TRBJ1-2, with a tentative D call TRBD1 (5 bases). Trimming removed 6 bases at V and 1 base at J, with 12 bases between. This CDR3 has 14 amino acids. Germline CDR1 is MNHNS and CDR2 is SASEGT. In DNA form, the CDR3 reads TGTGCCAGCAGGAGTGCAGGGTTTAACTATGGCTACACCTTC. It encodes CASRSAGFNYGYTF.

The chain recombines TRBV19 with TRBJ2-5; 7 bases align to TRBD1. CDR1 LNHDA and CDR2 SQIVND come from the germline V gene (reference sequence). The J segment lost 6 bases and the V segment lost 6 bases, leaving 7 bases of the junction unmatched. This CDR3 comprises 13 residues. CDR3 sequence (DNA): TGTGCCAGTAGGTCCACAGGGGTGAAGACCCAGTACTTC. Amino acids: CASRSTGVKTQYF.

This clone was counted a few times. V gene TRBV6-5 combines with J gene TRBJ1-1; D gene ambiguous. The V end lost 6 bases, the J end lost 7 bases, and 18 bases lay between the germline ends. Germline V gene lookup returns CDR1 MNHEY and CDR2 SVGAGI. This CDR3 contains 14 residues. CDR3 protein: CASRQFSEGGEAFF. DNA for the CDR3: TGTGCCAGCAGACAATTTAGCGAGGGCGGTGAAGCTTTCTTT.

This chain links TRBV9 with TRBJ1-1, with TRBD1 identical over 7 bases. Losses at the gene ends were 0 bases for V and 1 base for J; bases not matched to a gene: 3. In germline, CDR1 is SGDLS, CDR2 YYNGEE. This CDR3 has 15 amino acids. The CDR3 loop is CASSVGGQTNTEAFF. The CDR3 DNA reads TGTGCCAGCAGCGTAGGGGGACAGACGAACACTGAAGCTTTCTTT.

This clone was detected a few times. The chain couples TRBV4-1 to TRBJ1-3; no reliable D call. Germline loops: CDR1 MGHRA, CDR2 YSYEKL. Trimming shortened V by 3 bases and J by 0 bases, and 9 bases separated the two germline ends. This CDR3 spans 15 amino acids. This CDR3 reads CASSHQRDSGNTIYF. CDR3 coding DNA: TGCGCCAGCAGCCATCAGCGTGACTCTGGAAACACCATATATTTT.

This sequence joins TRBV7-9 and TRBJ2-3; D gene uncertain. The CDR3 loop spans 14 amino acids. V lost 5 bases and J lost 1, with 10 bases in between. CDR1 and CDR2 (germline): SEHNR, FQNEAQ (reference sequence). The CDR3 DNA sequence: TGTGCCAGCAGCATAGTCCAGGGCACAGATACGCAGTATTTT. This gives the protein CASSIVQGTDTQYF.

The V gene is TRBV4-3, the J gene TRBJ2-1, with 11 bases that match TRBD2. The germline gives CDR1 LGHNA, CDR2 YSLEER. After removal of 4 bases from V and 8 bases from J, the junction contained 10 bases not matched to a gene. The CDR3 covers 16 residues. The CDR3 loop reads CASSPGLAGGWYEQFF. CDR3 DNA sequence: TGCGCCAGCAGCCCGGGGCTAGCGGGGGGTTGGTATGAGCAGTTCTTC.

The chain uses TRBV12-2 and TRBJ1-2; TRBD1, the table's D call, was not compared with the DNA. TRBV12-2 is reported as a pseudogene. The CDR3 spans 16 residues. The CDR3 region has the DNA TGTGCAAGTCGCTTAGAGACACAGGGGGCCAACTATGGCTACACCTTC. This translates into CASRLETQGANYGYTF.